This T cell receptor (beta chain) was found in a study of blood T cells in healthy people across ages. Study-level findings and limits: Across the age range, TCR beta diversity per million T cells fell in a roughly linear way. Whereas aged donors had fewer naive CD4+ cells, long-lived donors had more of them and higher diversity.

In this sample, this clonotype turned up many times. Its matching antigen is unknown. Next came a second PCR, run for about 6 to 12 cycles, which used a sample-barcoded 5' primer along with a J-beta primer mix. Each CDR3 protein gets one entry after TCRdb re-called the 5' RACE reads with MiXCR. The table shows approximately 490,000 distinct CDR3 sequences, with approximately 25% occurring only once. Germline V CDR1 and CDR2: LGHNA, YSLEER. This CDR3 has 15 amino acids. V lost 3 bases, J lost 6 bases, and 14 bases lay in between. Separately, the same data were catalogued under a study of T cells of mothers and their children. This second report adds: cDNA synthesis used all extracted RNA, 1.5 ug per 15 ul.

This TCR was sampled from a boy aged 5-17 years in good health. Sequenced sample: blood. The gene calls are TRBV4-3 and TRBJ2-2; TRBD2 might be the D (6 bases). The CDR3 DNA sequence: TGCGCCAGCAGCCAGACCAGACTAGGGGCCGGGGAGCTGTTTTTT. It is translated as CASSQTRLGAGELFF.